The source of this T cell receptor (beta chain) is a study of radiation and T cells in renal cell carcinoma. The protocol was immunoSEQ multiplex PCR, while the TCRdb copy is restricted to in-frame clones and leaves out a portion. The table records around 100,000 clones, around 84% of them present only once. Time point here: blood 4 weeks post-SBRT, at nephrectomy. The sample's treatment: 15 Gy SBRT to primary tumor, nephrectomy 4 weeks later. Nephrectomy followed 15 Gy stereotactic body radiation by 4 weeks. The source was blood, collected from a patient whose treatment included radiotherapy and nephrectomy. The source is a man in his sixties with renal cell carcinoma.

The CDR3 sequence: CASSDGQGGGELFF. CDR3 coding DNA: TGTGCCAGCAGTGACGGACAGGGTGGCGGGGAGCTGTTTTTT. J is TRBJ2-2 and V is TRBV6-4, with 8 positions matching TRBD1. The CDR3 runs to 14 residues. Losses at the gene ends were 2 bases for V and 7 bases for J; bases not matched to a gene: 3. Germline lookup yields CDR1 MRHNA and CDR2 SNTAGT.